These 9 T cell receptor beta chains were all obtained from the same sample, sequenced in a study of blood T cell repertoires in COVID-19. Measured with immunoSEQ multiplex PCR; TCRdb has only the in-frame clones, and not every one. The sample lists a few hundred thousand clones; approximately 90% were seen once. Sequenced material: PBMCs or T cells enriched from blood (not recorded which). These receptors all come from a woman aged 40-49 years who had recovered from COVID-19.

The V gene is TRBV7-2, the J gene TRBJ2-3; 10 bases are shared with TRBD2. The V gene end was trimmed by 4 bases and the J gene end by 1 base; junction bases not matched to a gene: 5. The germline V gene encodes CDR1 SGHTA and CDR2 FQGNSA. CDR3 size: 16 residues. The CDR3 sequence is CASSYAGTSGTDTQYF. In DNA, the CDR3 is TGTGCCAGCAGCTACGCCGGGACTAGCGGCACAGATACGCAGTATTTT.

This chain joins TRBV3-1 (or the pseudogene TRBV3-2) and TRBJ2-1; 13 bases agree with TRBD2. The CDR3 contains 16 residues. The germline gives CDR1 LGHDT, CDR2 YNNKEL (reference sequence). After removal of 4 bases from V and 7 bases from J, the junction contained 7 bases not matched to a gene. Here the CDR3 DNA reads TGTGCCAGCAGCCTCCCACTAGCGGGGGGGGGAAATGAGCAGTTCTTC. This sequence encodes CASSLPLAGGGNEQFF.

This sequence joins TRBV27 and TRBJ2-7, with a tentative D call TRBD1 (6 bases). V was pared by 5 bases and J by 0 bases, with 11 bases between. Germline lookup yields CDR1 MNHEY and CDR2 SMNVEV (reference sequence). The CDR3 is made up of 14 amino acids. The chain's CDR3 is CASSTQQGSYEQYF. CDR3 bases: TGTGCCAGCAGTACCCAACAGGGCTCCTACGAGCAGTACTTC.

The CDR3 is CASSAPGQGLNTEAFF. The CDR3 region has the DNA TGTGCCAGCAGTGCGCCGGGACAGGGCCTGAACACTGAAGCTTTCTTT. The chain employs TRBV6-1 and TRBJ1-1; 9 nucleotides agree with TRBD1. Germline CDR1 MNHNS, CDR2 SASEGT. J gave up 0 bases and V 4 bases, and 6 bases lay outside the gene matches. The CDR3 covers 16 residues.

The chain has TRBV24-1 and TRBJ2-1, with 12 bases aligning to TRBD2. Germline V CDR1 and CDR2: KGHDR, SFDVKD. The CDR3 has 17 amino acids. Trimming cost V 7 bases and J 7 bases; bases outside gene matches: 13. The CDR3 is CATSPSGRAGWGNEQFF. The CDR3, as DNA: TGTGCCACCAGCCCTAGCGGGAGGGCCGGTTGGGGGAATGAGCAGTTCTTC.

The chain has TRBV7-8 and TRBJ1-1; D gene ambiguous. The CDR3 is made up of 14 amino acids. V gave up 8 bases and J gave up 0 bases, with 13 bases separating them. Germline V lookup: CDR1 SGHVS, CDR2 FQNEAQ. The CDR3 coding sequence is TGTGCCAGCCGGCGAGCGAGAATGAACACTGAAGCTTTCTTT. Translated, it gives CASRRARMNTEAFF.

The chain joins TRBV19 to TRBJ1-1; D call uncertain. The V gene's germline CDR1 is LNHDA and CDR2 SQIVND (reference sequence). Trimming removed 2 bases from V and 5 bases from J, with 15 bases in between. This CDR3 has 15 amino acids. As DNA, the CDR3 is TGTGCCAGTAGTATACGCTCGACGCGGAGGACTGAAGCTTTCTTT. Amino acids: CASSIRSTRRTEAFF.

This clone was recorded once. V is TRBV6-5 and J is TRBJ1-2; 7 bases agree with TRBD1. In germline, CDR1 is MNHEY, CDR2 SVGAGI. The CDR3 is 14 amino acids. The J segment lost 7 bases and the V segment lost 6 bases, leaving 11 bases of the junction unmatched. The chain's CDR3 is CASRPETGWSGYTF. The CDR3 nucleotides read TGTGCCAGCAGACCCGAGACAGGGTGGAGTGGCTACACCTTC.

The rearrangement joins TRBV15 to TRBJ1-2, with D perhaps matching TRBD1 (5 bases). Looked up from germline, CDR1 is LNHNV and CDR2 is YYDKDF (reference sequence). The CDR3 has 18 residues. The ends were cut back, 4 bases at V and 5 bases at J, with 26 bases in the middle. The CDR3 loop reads CATSKGVSAYTVEYGYTF. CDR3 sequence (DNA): TGTGCCACCAGCAAAGGGGTGTCTGCGTACACTGTTGAATATGGCTACACCTTC.